This TCR beta chain was recorded in a study of PD-1 blockade in classical Hodgkin lymphoma. General study points: Reports indicated that newly diagnosed patients had lower baseline TCR diversity than healthy donors did. The drivers behind the repertoire differences, possibly disease activity or prior therapy, remain undefined. Complete responders possessed baseline diversity comparable to newly diagnosed patients. Whereas CD4+ TCR diversity had risen significantly by C4D1, CD8+ TCR diversity had not.

Time point given: cycle 4 day 1 (C4D1), after five to seven weeks of nivolumab. Following autologous stem cell transplantation, relapse occurred in every patient, and exposure to brentuximab vedotin varied. Data came from immunoSEQ multiplex PCR; TCRdb stores just in-frame clones and leaves some out. The repertoire consists of tens of thousands of clones, with about four fifths occurring once and the leading ten covering 17%. The germline V and J ends were trimmed by 5 bases and 0 bases, with 12 bases remaining between them. This CDR3 region has 15 residues. Germline V gene sequence: CDR1 SGHTA, CDR2 FQGTGA. Note on this clone: The antigen is undetermined.

The source was peripheral blood mononuclear cells (PBMCs), collected before the fourth cycle of nivolumab. The gene calls are TRBV7-3 and TRBJ2-3; D possibly corresponds to TRBD2 (6 bases). This sequence was found in a human donor with classical Hodgkin lymphoma. The CDR3 sequence is CASSPRGGSTDTQYF. CDR3 sequence (DNA): TGTGCCAGCAGCCCCCGAGGAGGGAGCACAGATACGCAGTATTTT.